The 21 T cell receptor beta chains presented below share a single source sample, sequenced in a study of blood T cells in healthy people across ages (dated by TCRdb to between 2015 and 2016). The library was prepared using 5' RACE. The instrument given in TCRdb is Illumina HiSeq 2500. A second PCR of roughly 6 to 12 cycles was performed with a sample-barcoded 5' primer and a J-beta primer mix. The public reads were reanalyzed by TCRdb: fastp trimming at Q25, MiXCR alignment, in-frame beta chains only. Rows merge per CDR3 protein into single entries with the most common DNA and genes. In this sample the table shows 1.4 million to 1.5 million distinct CDR3 sequences, about 40% of which occur a single time. In total, the top ten clones hold roughly 7.7% of the sample. The sample comprised blood. These receptor sequences come from a woman aged 18-30 years in good health.

The CDR3 DNA reads TGTGCCAGCAGCTTACCCCAGACAGGTGGAGCTTTCTTT. Translated, it gives CASSLPQTGGAFF. This rearrangement joins TRBV7-2 to TRBJ1-1, with TRBD1 as a possible D gene (6 bases). The ends were cut back, 2 bases at V and 10 bases at J, with 14 bases in the middle. CDR1 is SGHTA, CDR2 FQGNSA, per germline. The CDR3 is 13 residues long.

This clonotype was seen a few times. V and J are TRBV20-1 and TRBJ2-1, with 7 positions matching TRBD2. Germline CDR1 reads DFQATT; CDR2 reads SNEGSKA (reference sequence). This CDR3 spans 13 amino acids. V lost 5 bases to trimming and J lost 8 bases; unmatched junction nucleotides: 9. DNA for the CDR3: TGCAGTGCTTTGGGAGGGCCTGGGGATGAGCAGTTCTTC. This codes for CSALGGPGDEQFF.

This clonotype came up a few times. This chain uses TRBV4-2 with TRBJ1-4, with D perhaps TRBD1 (5 bases). Germline assignment: CDR1 LGHNA and CDR2 YNFKEQ. The CDR3 runs to 19 residues. The germline V and J ends were trimmed by 2 bases and 8 bases, with 27 bases remaining between them. The DNA of the CDR3 is TGTGCCAGCAGCCAACACGCCTCCGGGGGTGAGGAACTTTCGGAAAAACTGTTTTTT. Its protein is CASSQHASGGEELSEKLFF.

The chain is built from TRBV6-4 and TRBJ1-5, with D unresolved. Trimming stripped 4 bases from V and 3 bases from J, with 10 bases between. Germline assignment: CDR1 MRHNA and CDR2 SNTAGT. The CDR3 is 14 residues long. The CDR3 protein is CASSVSGNNQPQHF. CDR3 DNA: TGTGCCAGCAGTGTTTCTGGGAACAATCAGCCCCAGCATTTT.

This clonotype was picked up a small number of times. This sequence joins TRBV7-3 and TRBJ1-2; D possibly corresponds to TRBD1 (6 bases). Germline V gives CDR1 SGHTA, CDR2 FQGTGA. CDR3 length equals 14 residues. Trimming pared 1 base from V and 3 bases from J, leaving 9 bases between. CDR3 nucleotide sequence: TGTGCCAGCAGCTTAAGCAAGGGGGACTATGGCTACACCTTC. Translated, it gives CASSLSKGDYGYTF.

This clonotype was detected only once. The V call is TRBV9, the J call TRBJ2-1; D might be TRBD1 or TRBD2, each matching 5 bases. V gave up 1 base and J gave up 6 bases, with 14 bases separating them. CDR1 is SGDLS and CDR2 is YYNGEE in the germline V gene. There are 15 residues in the CDR3. The CDR3 loop is CASSVIRDPGNEQFF. The CDR3 bases are TGTGCCAGCAGCGTAATTCGGGACCCCGGCAATGAGCAGTTCTTC.

The chain uses TRBV21-1 and TRBJ2-4. TRBV21-1 is tagged as a pseudogene. This CDR3 contains 18 residues. The CDR3 protein is CASSEFTTQSLAKNIQYF. The CDR3 bases are TGTGCCAGCAGCGAATTTACTACCCAGTCTTTAGCCAAAAACATTCAGTACTTC.

This clonotype was observed a few times. The chain joins TRBV7-2 to TRBJ1-1; D remains unclear. In germline, CDR1 is SGHTA, CDR2 FQGNSA. The CDR3 length is 13 residues. The V end lost 5 bases, the J end lost 5 bases, and 12 bases lay between the germline ends. The CDR3 coding sequence is TGTGCCAGCAGCCGCGGACCGAGAACTGAAGCTTTCTTT. Amino acids: CASSRGPRTEAFF.

The gene calls are TRBV29-1 and TRBJ1-2, with TRBD1 as a possible D gene (6 bases). Deletions cut 1 base from V and 2 bases from J, with 11 bases between. This CDR3 has 14 amino acids. The germline V gene encodes CDR1 SQVTM and CDR2 ANQGSEA. CDR3 residues: CSVEGIRGNYGYTF. The CDR3 nucleotides are TGCAGCGTTGAAGGTATAAGGGGGAACTATGGCTACACCTTC.

The chain carries TRBV12-3 or TRBV12-4 and TRBJ1-1; TRBD1 is a possible D gene (6 bases). Trimming shortened V by 3 bases and J by 10 bases, and 18 bases separated the two germline ends. CDR3 size: 14 residues. The CDR3 DNA follows: TGTGCCAGCAGTTTCTCCGGGGGCGCTCTGTTAGCTTTCTTT. This encodes CASSFSGGALLAFF.

This clonotype was picked up a small number of times. This rearrangement joins TRBV4-1 to TRBJ2-7, with TRBD1 matching 10 bases. This CDR3 comprises 15 residues. Per germline, CDR1 MGHRA and CDR2 YSYEKL. With 4 bases clipped from V and 7 bases from J, the junction kept 10 bases outside the gene matches. Here the CDR3 DNA reads TGCGCCAGCAGCCTGTGGGACAGGGGAATTGATGAGCAGTACTTC. This sequence encodes CASSLWDRGIDEQYF.

This clonotype was counted a few times. J is TRBJ1-6 and V is TRBV14, with TRBD1 as a possible D gene (5 bases). CDR1 is SGHDN, CDR2 FVKESK, per germline. The length of the CDR3 is 15 residues. V gave up 3 bases and J gave up 8 bases, with 14 bases separating them. Here the CDR3 reads CASSQQGFGDSPLHF. The CDR3, as DNA: TGTGCCAGCAGCCAGCAGGGCTTCGGAGATTCACCCCTCCACTTT.

This clonotype was seen only a few times. The gene calls are TRBV5-1 and TRBJ1-2, with D uncertain. The CDR3 has 14 residues. Looked up from germline, CDR1 is SGHRS and CDR2 is YFSETQ. The V gene lost 5 bases and the J gene lost 4 bases, with 15 bases spanning the gap. In DNA, the CDR3 is TGCGCCAGCAGTGGATTGGGGTCCCTCTATGGCTACACCTTC. It is translated as CASSGLGSLYGYTF.

This clonotype was observed a handful of times. The CDR3, as DNA: TGTGCCAGCAGCTTCCCTCGTCCGGCGTCGGGGGCCAACGTCCTGACTTTC. Translating it yields CASSFPRPASGANVLTF. The V gene is TRBV7-2, the J gene TRBJ2-6; no definite D call. V was shortened by 3 bases and J by 4 bases, with 16 bases between the two germline ends. From germline, CDR1 is SGHTA and CDR2 FQGNSA. This CDR3 has 17 amino acids.

This clonotype was observed a single time. One junction end disagrees with the germline gene, perhaps due to a read error. This chain links TRBV2 with TRBJ1-2; D is perhaps TRBD1 (5 bases). Germline CDR1 and CDR2: SNHLY and FYNNEI. The CDR3 sequence is 13 residues long. CDR3 bases: TGTGCCAGCAGTTCCACGGGGGACTATGGCAACACCTTC. Translated: CASSSTGDYGNTF.

The chain joins TRBV12-3 or TRBV12-4 to TRBJ2-3; 11 nucleotides match TRBD2. This CDR3 spans 19 amino acids. The trim removed 5 bases at V and 5 bases at J, leaving 18 bases unmatched. CDR3 nucleotides: TGTGCCAGCAGTCGACCCCCAGAACTAGCGGGGGCCTGGAAAGATACGCAGTATTTT. Protein product: CASSRPPELAGAWKDTQYF.

The table lists this clonotype with a few counts. The chain carries TRBV7-2 and TRBJ2-2; D is uncertain. Germline lookup yields CDR1 SGHTA and CDR2 FQGNSA. Trimming stripped 5 bases from V and 7 bases from J, with 14 bases between. The length of the CDR3 is 14 residues. The CDR3 DNA reads TGTGCCAGCAGCCGTCCTACGGCTGTCGGGGAGCTGTTTTTT. This sequence encodes CASSRPTAVGELFF.

The J gene is TRBJ2-2, the V gene TRBV9; TRBD2 matches at 7 bases. V lost 4 bases, J lost 1 base, and 7 bases stayed unmatched. CDR3 size: 16 residues. Germline CDR1 and CDR2: SGDLS and YYNGEE. The CDR3 loop reads CASSPTAGVNTGELFF. The CDR3 DNA is TGTGCCAGCAGCCCTACCGCGGGGGTGAACACCGGGGAGCTGTTTTTT.

The chain combines TRBV7-2 with TRBJ2-4; D tentatively reads TRBD1 or TRBD2 (6 bases each). CDR3 size: 17 residues. V was shortened by 1 base and J by 1 base, with 14 bases between the two germline ends. The germline gives CDR1 SGHTA, CDR2 FQGNSA. This chain's CDR3 is CASSLEGGGSAKNIQYF. Here the CDR3 DNA reads TGTGCCAGCAGCTTAGAGGGGGGTGGGTCGGCCAAAAACATTCAGTACTTC.

This clonotype was counted a few times. The chain is built from TRBV9 and TRBJ1-5; no definite D call. V was pared by 0 bases and J by 4 bases, with 8 bases between. Germline CDR1 SGDLS, CDR2 YYNGEE. This CDR3 spans 14 amino acids. In DNA, the CDR3 is TGTGCCAGCAGCGTAGGGGGTCTTAATCAGCCCCAGCATTTT. Its protein is CASSVGGLNQPQHF. The variable domain in full, with the rest retrieved from reference TRBV9 and TRBJ1-5, is DSGVTQTPKHLITATGQRVTLRCSPRSGDLSVYWYQQSLDQGLQFLIQYYNGEERAKGNILERFSAQQFPDLHSELNLSSLELGDSALYFCASSVGGLNQPQHFGDGTRLSIL.

This clonotype was detected only a few times. The rearrangement uses TRBV4-1 and TRBJ2-1; 7 bases align to TRBD2. Germline assignment: CDR1 MGHRA and CDR2 YSYEKL. V gave up 0 bases and J gave up 8 bases; unmatched junction bases: 7. This CDR3 is built from 15 residues. The CDR3, as DNA: TGCGCCAGCAGCCAAGACCCCCGGGGGGACGATGAGCAGTTCTTC. It yields the protein CASSQDPRGDDEQFF.